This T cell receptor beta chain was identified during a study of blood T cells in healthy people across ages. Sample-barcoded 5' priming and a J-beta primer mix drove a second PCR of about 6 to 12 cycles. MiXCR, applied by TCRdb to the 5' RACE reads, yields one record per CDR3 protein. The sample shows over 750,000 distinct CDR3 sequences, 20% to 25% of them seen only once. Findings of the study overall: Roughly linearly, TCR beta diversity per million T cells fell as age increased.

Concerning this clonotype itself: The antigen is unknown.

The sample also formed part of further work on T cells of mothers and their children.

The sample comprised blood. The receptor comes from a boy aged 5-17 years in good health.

CDR3 in DNA: TGTGCCAGCAGCTTAACAGGGGCCCCTCAAGAGACCCAGTACTTC. Translated: CASSLTGAPQETQYF. The chain carries TRBV7-9 and TRBJ2-5, with 7 bases aligning to TRBD1. This CDR3 has 15 amino acids. Looked up from germline, CDR1 is SEHNR and CDR2 is FQNEAQ (reference sequence). The J segment lost 2 bases and the V segment lost 2 bases, leaving 5 bases of the junction unmatched.